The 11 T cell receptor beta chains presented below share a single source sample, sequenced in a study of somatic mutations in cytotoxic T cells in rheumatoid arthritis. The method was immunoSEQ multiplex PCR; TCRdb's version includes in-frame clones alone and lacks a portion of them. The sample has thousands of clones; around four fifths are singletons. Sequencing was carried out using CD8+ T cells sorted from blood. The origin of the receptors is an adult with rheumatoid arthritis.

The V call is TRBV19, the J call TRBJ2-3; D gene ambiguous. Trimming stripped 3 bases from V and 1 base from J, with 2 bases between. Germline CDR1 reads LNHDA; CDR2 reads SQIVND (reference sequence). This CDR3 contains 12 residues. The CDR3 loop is CASSIGTDTQYF. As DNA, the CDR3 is TGTGCCAGTAGTATCGGCACAGATACGCAGTATTTT. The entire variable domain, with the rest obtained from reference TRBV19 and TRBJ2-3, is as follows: DGGITQSPKYLFRKEGQNVTLSCEQNLNHDAMYWYRQDPGQGLRLIYYSQIVNDFQKGDIAEGYSVSREKKESFPLTVTSAQKNPTAFYLCASSIGTDTQYFGPGTRLTVL.

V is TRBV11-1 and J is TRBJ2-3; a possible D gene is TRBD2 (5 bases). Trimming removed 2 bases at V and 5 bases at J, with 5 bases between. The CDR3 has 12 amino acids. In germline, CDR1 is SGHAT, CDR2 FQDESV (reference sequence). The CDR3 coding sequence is TGTGCCAGCAGCTTACGGGAAGATACGCAGTATTTT. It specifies CASSLREDTQYF.

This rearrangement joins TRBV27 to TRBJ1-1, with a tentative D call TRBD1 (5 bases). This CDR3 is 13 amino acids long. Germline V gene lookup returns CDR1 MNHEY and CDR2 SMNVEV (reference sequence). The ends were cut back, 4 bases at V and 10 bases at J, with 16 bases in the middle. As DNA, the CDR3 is TGTGCCAGCAGTTCGATCGACCGGGGACCAGCTTTCTTT. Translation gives CASSSIDRGPAFF.

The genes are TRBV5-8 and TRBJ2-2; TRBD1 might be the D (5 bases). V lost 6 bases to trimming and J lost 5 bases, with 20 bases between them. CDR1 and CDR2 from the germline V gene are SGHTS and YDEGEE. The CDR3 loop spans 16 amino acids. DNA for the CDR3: TGTGCCAGCACTTATTCCCCGGCAGGGCGTACCGGGGAGCTGTTTTTT. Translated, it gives CASTYSPAGRTGELFF.

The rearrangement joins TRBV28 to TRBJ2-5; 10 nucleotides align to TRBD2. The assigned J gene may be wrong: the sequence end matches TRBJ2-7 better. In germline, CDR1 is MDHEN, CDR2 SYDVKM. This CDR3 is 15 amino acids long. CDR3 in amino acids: CASRSIAGGIYEQYF. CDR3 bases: TGTGCCAGCAGATCTATAGCGGGAGGAATTTACGAGCAGTACTTC.

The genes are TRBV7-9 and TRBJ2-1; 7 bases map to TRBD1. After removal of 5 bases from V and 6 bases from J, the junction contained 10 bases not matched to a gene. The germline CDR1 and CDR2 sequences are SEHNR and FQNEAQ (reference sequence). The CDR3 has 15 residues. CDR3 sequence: CASSPIGQDANEQFF. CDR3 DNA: TGTGCCAGCAGCCCTATAGGACAGGACGCCAATGAGCAGTTCTTC.

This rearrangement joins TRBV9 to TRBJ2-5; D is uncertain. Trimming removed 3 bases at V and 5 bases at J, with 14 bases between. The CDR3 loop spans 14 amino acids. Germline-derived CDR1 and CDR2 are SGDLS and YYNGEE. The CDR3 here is CASSASKGLETQYF. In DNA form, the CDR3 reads TGTGCCAGCAGCGCTTCGAAGGGCTTGGAGACCCAGTACTTC.

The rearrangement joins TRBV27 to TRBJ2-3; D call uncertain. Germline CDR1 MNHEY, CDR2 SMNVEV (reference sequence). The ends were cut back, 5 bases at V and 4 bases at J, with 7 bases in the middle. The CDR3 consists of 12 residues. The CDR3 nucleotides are TGTGCCAGCAGTCCGTCAGCAGATACGCAGTATTTT. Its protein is CASSPSADTQYF.

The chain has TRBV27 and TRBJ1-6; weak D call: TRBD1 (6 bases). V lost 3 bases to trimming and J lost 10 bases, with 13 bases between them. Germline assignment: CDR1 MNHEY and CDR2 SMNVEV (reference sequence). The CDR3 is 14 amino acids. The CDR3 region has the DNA TGTGCCAGCAGTTTTGGGCAGGGGAAATCACCCCTCCACTTT. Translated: CASSFGQGKSPLHF.

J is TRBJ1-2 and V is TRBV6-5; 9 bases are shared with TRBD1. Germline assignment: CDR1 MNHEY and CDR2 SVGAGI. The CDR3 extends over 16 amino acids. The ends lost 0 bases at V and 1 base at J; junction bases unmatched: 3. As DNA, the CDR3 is TGTGCCAGCAGTTACTCAGCGGACAGGGGTAACTATGGCTACACCTTC. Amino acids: CASSYSADRGNYGYTF.

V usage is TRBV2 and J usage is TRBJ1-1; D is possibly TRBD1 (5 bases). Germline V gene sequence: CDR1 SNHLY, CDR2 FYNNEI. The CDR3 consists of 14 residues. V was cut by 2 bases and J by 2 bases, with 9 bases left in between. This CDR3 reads CASSERGSNTEAFF. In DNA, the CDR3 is TGTGCCAGCAGTGAAAGGGGCTCAAACACTGAAGCTTTCTTT.